The T cell receptor beta chain under discussion was sequenced for a study of shared clonotypes between healthy human individuals. In the source study's methods: ImmunoSEQ yielded junction-only sequences lacking quality scores, so filtering differed. This table comes from immunoSEQ multiplex PCR, and its TCRdb copy is limited to in-frame clones, with some not included. The D gene and trimming were derived from the DNA, and the V and J assignments and clone size from that table. The sample lists about 1.5 million clones, roughly 98% seen once, with about 0.45% in the top ten. This clonotype was obtained from a man younger than 40 in good health. The sample consisted of naive CD4+ T cells sorted from blood. Subset denoted: CD45RA+ positively selected.

The CDR3, as DNA: TGCGCCAGCAGAGCCCAGCGGGAGTCGCTGGGCACAGATACGCAGTATTTT. It is translated as CASRAQRESLGTDTQYF. The chain uses TRBV5-1 and TRBJ2-3; 8 bases map to TRBD2. V was clipped by 5 bases and J by 1 base; unmatched bases: 12. Germline V gene sequence: CDR1 SGHRS, CDR2 YFSETQ. The CDR3 contains 17 residues.